This T cell receptor beta chain came from a study of T cell responses to AZD1222 COVID-19 vaccine. Method: immunoSEQ multiplex PCR; TCRdb's copy keeps in-frame clones and lacks some. Among 55,000 to 80,000 clones listed, 89% were seen once. There are 13 residues in the CDR3. Germline CDR1 reads LNHDA; CDR2 reads SQIVND (reference sequence). Unmatched junction bases numbered 6, after V lost 9 bases and J lost 2 bases. The material was peripheral blood, obtained 28 days after the second AZD1222 dose. This TCR came from an adult who received the AZD1222 COVID-19 vaccine. The chain has TRBV19 and TRBJ1-2; TRBD1 aligns across 7 bases. The CDR3 region has the DNA TGTGCCAGCATGGACAGGATAAACTATGGCTACACCTTC. Translated: CASMDRINYGYTF.